This is a list of T cell receptor beta chains from one sample in a study of memory CD4+ T cells and cytomegalovirus serostatus. Sequencing was performed with immunoSEQ multiplex PCR; in TCRdb, only in-frame clones are kept and a portion is missing. The sample lists around 76,000 clones, 78% occurring once. Sequenced sample: memory CD4+ T cells from blood. The receptors were gathered from an adult in good health and CMV-seropositive. CDR3s include the opening cysteine and the closing phenylalanine or tryptophan. A D gene is named only where the DNA matches it firmly. Clone size is stated in some rows and not others, as once, few, many or a class when expanded.

>TRBV12-5|TRBJ2-2|NA|NA
CASGRHPSLNTGELFF
TGTGCTAGTGGCCGACACCCAAGTCTTAACACCGGGGAGCTGTTTTTT
>TRBV5-1|TRBJ2-2|NA|NA
CASSFSGTGELFF
TGCGCCAGCAGCTTTAGCGGCACCGGGGAGCTGTTTTTT
>TRBV5-1|TRBJ1-2|NA|TRBD1
CASSLSHDRGGYTF
TGCGCCAGCAGCTTGAGCCACGACAGGGGAGGCTACACCTTC
>TRBV6-5|TRBJ1-1|NA|NA
CATRRDLNTEAFF
TGTGCCACTCGACGGGACTTGAACACTGAAGCTTTCTTT
>TRBV11-2|TRBJ2-7|NA|NA
CASSGPGRQTYEQYF
TGTGCCAGCAGCGGCCCGGGACGGCAGACCTACGAGCAGTACTTC
>TRBV15|TRBJ2-3|NA|TRBD2
CATSWGRRETTDTQYF
TGTGCCACCAGCTGGGGAAGGCGGGAGACAACAGATACGCAGTATTTT
>TRBV10-3|TRBJ1-5|NA|TRBD1
CATAGTDQPQHF
TGTGCCACCGCAGGGACAGATCAGCCCCAGCATTTT
>TRBV5-4|TRBJ2-7|NA|TRBD1
CASSTGTGDEQYF
TGTGCCAGCAGCACCGGGACAGGGGACGAGCAGTACTTC
>TRBV27|TRBJ2-5|NA|TRBD2
CASGPTSGGAGTQYF
TGTGCCAGCGGACCAACTAGCGGGGGGGCAGGGACCCAGTACTTC
>TRBV30|TRBJ2-3|NA|NA
CAWSVWGDTQYF
TGTGCCTGGAGTGTATGGGGTGATACGCAGTATTTT
>TRBV11-1|TRBJ1-6|NA|NA
CASSLTRQSSYNSPLHF
TGTGCCAGCAGCTTAACCAGGCAGAGCTCCTATAATTCACCCCTCCACTTT
>TRBV7-9|TRBJ1-4|once|TRBD1
CASSLGQGGNAELFF
TGTGCCAGCAGCCTAGGACAGGGTGGGAACGCGGAACTGTTTTTT
>TRBV30|TRBJ1-2|NA|NA
CAWSKQLASIF
TGTGCCTGGAGTAAACAGCTGGCTTCGATCTTC
>TRBV29-1|TRBJ2-2|NA|NA
CSVRARVDGTGELFF
TGCAGCGTGAGGGCTAGGGTGGATGGGACCGGGGAGCTGTTTTTT
>TRBV7-2|TRBJ1-3|NA|NA
CASSLNRNAGNTIYF
TGTGCCAGCAGCTTAAACCGGAACGCCGGAAACACCATATATTTT
>TRBV5-6|TRBJ2-5|NA|TRBD2
CATAGGPFQTQYF
TGTGCCACCGCGGGGGGGCCCTTCCAAACCCAGTACTTC
>TRBV7-2|TRBJ2-2|NA|TRBD1
CASSLQGAWAGELFF
TGTGCCAGCAGCTTACAGGGGGCATGGGCCGGGGAGCTGTTTTTT
>TRBV2|TRBJ2-3|NA|TRBD1
CASIRYRGGTDTQYF
TGTGCCAGCATAAGGTACAGGGGAGGCACAGATACGCAGTATTTT
>TRBV18|TRBJ2-1|NA|TRBD2
CASSRTSGGGSYNEQFF
TGTGCCAGCTCCAGGACTAGCGGGGGGGGGTCCTACAATGAGCAGTTCTTC
>TRBV7-2|TRBJ2-2|NA|NA
CASSLFGAAGELFF
TGTGCCAGCAGCTTATTTGGCGCCGCCGGGGAGCTGTTTTTT
>TRBV30|TRBJ2-4|NA|NA
CAWSVAGNIQYF
TGTGCCTGGAGTGTGGCTGGAAACATTCAGTACTTC
>TRBV7-2|TRBJ2-5|NA|TRBD1
CASSFGQGRGETQYF
TGTGCCAGCAGCTTCGGACAGGGAAGAGGAGAGACCCAGTACTTC
>TRBV7-2|TRBJ2-2|NA|NA
CASSLNRKNTGELFF
TGTGCCAGCAGCTTAAACAGGAAGAACACCGGGGAGCTGTTTTTT
>TRBV28|TRBJ1-5|NA|NA
CASRTTPGNQPQHF
TGTGCCAGCAGAACCACCCCGGGGAATCAGCCCCAGCATTTT
>TRBV5-1|TRBJ1-2|NA|NA
CASSSQGNYGYTF
TGCGCCAGCAGCTCCCAGGGGAACTATGGCTACACCTTC
>TRBV7-2|TRBJ2-1|once|TRBD2
CASSLLRGDYNEQFF
TGTGCCAGCAGCTTACTCCGGGGGGATTACAATGAGCAGTTCTTC
>TRBV5-4|TRBJ2-5|NA|NA
CASSLDIFETQYF
TGTGCCAGCAGCTTGGACATCTTTGAGACCCAGTACTTC
>TRBV6-5|TRBJ1-1|NA|NA
CASSYPGQLMNTEAFF
TGTGCCAGCAGTTACCCTGGACAGCTCATGAACACTGAAGCTTTCTTT
>TRBV27|TRBJ1-1|NA|TRBD1
CASSPGTGVLNTEAFF
TGTGCCAGCAGCCCCGGGACAGGGGTTCTGAACACTGAAGCTTTCTTT
>TRBV19|TRBJ1-3|few|NA
CASSMAGNTIYF
TGTGCCAGTAGTATGGCAGGAAACACCATATATTTT
>TRBV6-5|TRBJ2-7|NA|TRBD1
CASSGRQGASYEQYF
TGTGCCAGCAGTGGGCGACAGGGTGCCTCCTACGAGCAGTACTTC
>TRBV7-9|TRBJ1-3|once|TRBD1
CASSSRTGAGNTIYF
TGTGCCAGCAGCTCGCGGACAGGGGCTGGAAACACCATATATTTT
>TRBV27|TRBJ1-4|NA|NA
CASSLSPATNEKLFF
TGTGCCAGCAGTTTATCGCCCGCAACTAATGAAAAACTGTTTTTT
>TRBV7-2|TRBJ1-2|few|NA
CASSLGTNNYGYTF
TGTGCCAGCAGCTTAGGGACCAATAACTATGGCTACACCTTC
>TRBV5-1|TRBJ1-2|once|TRBD1
CASTNTGDYGYTF
TGCGCCAGCACCAATACAGGGGACTATGGCTACACCTTC